This section outlines one T cell receptor (beta chain) sequence together with its context. The clone's antigen remains unknown. The input lacks base qualities; no much larger clone sits a single base away. Participants in the prospective study were aged about 18 to 95 years, lived in under 30 United States geographic areas, and enrolled through a virtual design. In the prospective study, cohorts were assigned on the basis of participant-reported clinical history obtained from a screening survey and a study questionnaire. Recovered participants in ImmuneRACE Cohort 3 were defined as having two consecutive negative NP/OP PCR tests, clearance from a healthcare professional, or resolution of symptoms. Mobile phlebotomists in the prospective study collected whole blood, serum and a nasopharyngeal or oropharyngeal swab from every participant. Additional blood draws and questionnaires over a 2-month period could optionally be provided by prospective study participants. Blood samples from the prospective study were shipped frozen or at room temperature prior to DNA extraction.

V is shortened by 3 bases, J by 5 bases, and the region joining them spans 21 bases. Reading the germline V gene gives CDR1 SGHRS and CDR2 YFSETQ. There are 16 amino acids in the CDR3, from cysteine to phenylalanine inclusive. CDR3 DNA only is kept here, 48 bases in frame from base 1. TCRbeta CDR3 regions were amplified from genomic DNA using the immunoSEQ Assay, a bias-controlled multiplex PCR. The authors processed their data as follows. The number of nucleated cells in each sample was estimated from the amplification of reference gene primers within the assay. To quantify the absolute abundance of each unique TCRbeta CDR3 rearrangement, sequence reads were collapsed and filtered. For each sample, productive Simpson clonality was calculated as the square root of Simpson's diversity index across productive rearrangements. What TCRdb holds here is the immuneACCESS table cut down to in-frame rearrangements. Part of the clones is not present; checked against another copy, under half of the missing clones reflect an unresolved V gene, and the others are unexplained. That table gives V, J and clone size, and the DNA gave D and trimming. The sample yields roughly 140,000 clones; over 80% were counted once. 6.2% of the sample lies in the top ten.

The record originates from a study of blood T cell repertoires in COVID-19 (dated by TCRdb to about 2020). Study-level background: Samples from collaborators originated in the United States, Italy and Spain and spanned both the acute and convalescent phases of COVID-19. A freely available public database, intended as a resource for researchers studying the immune response to SARS-CoV-2, is where the repertoires were released. Nearly every sample came with metadata listing a de-identified subject ID, COVID-19 status, age in years and sex. HLA class I and class II types, where available, came from metadata supplied by the sample provider rather than from assay-based typing. The prospective study material was composed of cDNA or gDNA derived from T cells, B-cell-depleted T cells, or PBMCs. The samples were drawn from the first 160 participants of the ongoing ImmuneRACE study and from more than 1,000 subjects provided by 6 global collaborators. Subjects who had been exposed to COVID-19, were actively infected with it, or had recovered from it provided the deeply sampled blood TCRbeta repertoires that made up the dataset. Overall results and qualifications from the work: The quantity of clinical and demographic metadata differed by source and by participant and was supplied without curation.

This chain joins TRBV5-1 to TRBJ2-7; a tentative D match to TRBD1 spans 6 bases. This clonotype was sampled from a woman aged 40 to 49 who had recovered from COVID-19. The specimen sequenced was PBMCs or T cells enriched from blood (not recorded which). The DNA reads TGCGCCAGCAGCTCGGGCGCGACAGGCTGGAGTCACGAGCAGTACTTC. This yields the protein CASSSGATGWSHEQYF.